The clone carrying this T cell receptor beta chain has at least ten counts. Its specificity is unknown. This sample is drawn from a study of T-cell reconstitution after alpha-beta-depleted transplantation in children. Germline assignment: CDR1 SGHDT and CDR2 YYEEEE. The CDR3 covers 14 residues. V was pared by 1 base and J by 9 bases, with 14 bases between. Regarding the study as a whole: Expanded clones from the graft, numbering several hundred, reportedly supplied alpha-beta T cells about two months after transplant.

Using unique molecular identifiers, the investigators prepared the TCRbeta library. TCRdb reprocessed the PCR reads via MiXCR and lists one record per CDR3 protein. Of about 98,000 distinct CDR3 sequences listed, around a quarter are singletons. The source is a boy between 2 and 15 years old with acute lymphoblastic leukemia, due to receive a stem cell transplant. The chain uses TRBV5-6 and TRBJ2-1; D is unclear. Specimen: PBMCs, collected before TCRalphabeta/CD19-depleted stem cell transplant. CDR3 in amino acids: CASSLPDLSAEQFF. The CDR3 DNA reads as TGTGCCAGCAGCTTGCCAGACTTATCCGCTGAGCAGTTCTTC.